This passage covers 16 T cell receptor beta chains from one sample sequenced in a study of blood T cell repertoires in COVID-19. Only in-frame clones appear in the TCRdb table, and some are missing; sequencing was by immunoSEQ multiplex PCR. This sample has about 170,000 clones, with roughly 84% found just once. Source material: peripheral blood. The receptor source for this set is an elderly man with COVID-19, enrolled during active disease.

V and J are TRBV11-2 and TRBJ1-1, with TRBD1 matching 9 bases. CDR1 is SGHAT, CDR2 FQNNGV, per germline. J gave up 4 bases and V 5 bases, and 5 bases lay outside the gene matches. This CDR3 spans 14 amino acids. The DNA for the CDR3 is TGTGCCAGCAGCGCAGACAGGGGGTCCACTGAAGCTTTCTTT. The encoded protein is CASSADRGSTEAFF.

V is TRBV6-5 and J is TRBJ1-1; D is perhaps TRBD1 (6 bases). V lost 2 bases and J 0 bases, leaving 10 bases between the germline ends. The CDR3 length is 15 residues. Germline CDR1 is MNHEY and CDR2 is SVGAGI. The CDR3 DNA reads as TGTGCCAGCAGTTACAGGGGGATCATGAACACTGAAGCTTTCTTT. It specifies CASSYRGIMNTEAFF.

The V gene is TRBV5-4, the J gene TRBJ2-7; D uncertain. The V gene lost 3 bases and the J gene lost 2 bases, with 12 bases spanning the gap. Germline lookup yields CDR1 SGHNT and CDR2 YYREEE (reference sequence). The CDR3 runs to 14 residues. CDR3 residues: CASSSEIPTYEQYF. DNA of the CDR3: TGTGCCAGCAGCTCGGAGATACCCACCTACGAGCAGTACTTC.

The rearrangement uses TRBV6-1 and TRBJ2-2, with a possible D match to TRBD2 (6 bases). Trimming shortened V by 3 bases and J by 3 bases, and 17 bases separated the two germline ends. There are 17 residues in the CDR3. The germline V gene encodes CDR1 MNHNS and CDR2 SASEGT. CDR3 sequence (DNA): TGTGCCAGCAGTGATCGACGGGCGGGGTTGGACACCGGGGAGCTGTTTTTT. Translation: CASSDRRAGLDTGELFF.

The chain uses TRBV7-9 and TRBJ2-5; D uncertain. The CDR3 contains 12 residues. Germline values: CDR1 SEHNR, CDR2 FQNEAQ (reference sequence). V was cut by 5 bases and J by 4 bases, with 8 bases left in between. DNA for the CDR3: TGTGCCAGCAGCGTACTCGGAGAGACCCAGTACTTC. This translates into CASSVLGETQYF.

The J gene is TRBJ1-4, the V gene TRBV5-4; TRBD1 agrees at 10 bases. Unmatched junction bases numbered 4, after V lost 4 bases and J lost 7 bases. Germline assignment: CDR1 SGHNT and CDR2 YYREEE (reference sequence). The CDR3 has 14 amino acids. CDR3 loop: CASSDRTGGEKLFF. For the CDR3, the DNA is TGTGCCAGCAGCGATAGGACAGGGGGTGAAAAACTGTTTTTT.

The chain uses TRBV5-1 and TRBJ2-3; TRBD2 agrees at 8 bases. CDR1 SGHRS and CDR2 YFSETQ come from the germline V gene. This CDR3 spans 15 amino acids. J lost 2 bases, V lost 3 bases, and 5 bases had no gene match. CDR3 bases: TGCGCCAGCAGCTCCAGCGGGGGAGTCACAGATACGCAGTATTTT. Amino acid sequence: CASSSSGGVTDTQYF.

This clone turned up a few times. J is TRBJ1-4 and V is TRBV18; the D is unclear. V was clipped by 0 bases and J by 0 bases, with 14 bases between them. The CDR3 has 18 amino acids. Germline CDR1 KGHSH, CDR2 LQKENI. The DNA of the CDR3 is TGTGCCAGCTCACCACCAAAGACGTGGGGAGCAACTAATGAAAAACTGTTTTTT. Its translation is CASSPPKTWGATNEKLFF.

This chain joins TRBV5-4 and TRBJ2-5; D gene uncertain. CDR3 length equals 12 residues. V was trimmed by 4 bases and J by 2 bases, leaving 6 bases between them. Germline V gives CDR1 SGHNT, CDR2 YYREEE (reference sequence). The CDR3 spells CASSPGQETQYF. As DNA, the CDR3 is TGTGCCAGCAGCCCCGGGCAAGAGACCCAGTACTTC.

The chain has TRBV28 and TRBJ1-1; 8 bases fit TRBD1. The CDR3 runs to 16 residues. Germline assignment: CDR1 MDHEN and CDR2 SYDVKM. Trimming at V came to 3 bases and at J to 4 bases, leaving 10 bases not matched to a gene. The CDR3 is CASSFPAWTGSTEAFF. In DNA form, the CDR3 reads TGTGCCAGCAGTTTTCCGGCTTGGACAGGGAGCACTGAAGCTTTCTTT.

This clone was counted a single time. CDR3 DNA: TGCGCCAGCAGCCAAGAACCATATGGGGGACTCACGAGACATAGCAATCAGCCCCAGCATTTT. Residues: CASSQEPYGGLTRHSNQPQHF. J is TRBJ1-5 and V is TRBV4-1; tentatively, D is TRBD1 (5 bases). V gave up 0 bases and J gave up 0 bases, with 24 bases separating them. The CDR3 runs 21 residues. Germline assignment: CDR1 MGHRA and CDR2 YSYEKL.

This clone was picked up a small number of times. This rearrangement joins TRBV7-9 to TRBJ2-5, with 11 bases fitting TRBD1. The CDR3 totals 15 residues. Germline CDR1 is SEHNR and CDR2 is FQNEAQ (reference sequence). The J segment lost 4 bases and the V segment lost 3 bases, leaving 4 bases of the junction unmatched. CDR3 region: CASSFPGQGGETQYF. The CDR3 coding sequence is TGTGCCAGCAGCTTCCCGGGACAGGGGGGAGAGACCCAGTACTTC.

The rearrangement uses TRBV12-5 and TRBJ2-3; 7 nucleotides agree with TRBD2. CDR1 and CDR2 from the germline V gene are LGHNT and FRNRAP. This CDR3 contains 17 residues. Germline trimming cut 4 bases from V and 3 bases from J; bases unmatched to any gene: 13. CDR3 sequence (DNA): TGTGCTAGTGGTTCCTCTAGATTATTGCGGGAGACAGATACGCAGTATTTT. It specifies CASGSSRLLRETDTQYF.

J is TRBJ2-5 and V is TRBV7-2, with TRBD2 as a possible D gene (6 bases). Trimming stripped 0 bases from V and 1 base from J, with 12 bases between. Per the germline V gene, CDR1 is SGHTA and CDR2 is FQGNSA. The CDR3 extends over 16 amino acids. The CDR3 nucleotides read TGTGCCAGCAGCTTAGCGGCGGGACGGCTCCAAGAGACCCAGTACTTC. Its translation: CASSLAAGRLQETQYF.

This rearrangement joins TRBV6-5 to TRBJ1-2, with 7 nucleotides matching TRBD1. CDR1 and CDR2 (germline): MNHEY, SVGAGI. The ends lost 0 bases at V and 2 bases at J; junction bases unmatched: 3. This CDR3 region has 15 residues. The CDR3 sequence is CASSYSIQGNYGYTF. The CDR3 DNA sequence: TGTGCCAGCAGTTACTCGATACAGGGGAACTATGGCTACACCTTC.

J is TRBJ2-3 and V is TRBV5-1, with 10 bases that match TRBD2. Germline CDR1 reads SGHRS; CDR2 reads YFSETQ. V gave up 0 bases and J gave up 1 base; unmatched junction bases: 2. The CDR3 totals 16 residues. CDR3 nucleotide sequence: TGCGCCAGCAGCTTGGCCCTAGCGGGGGGCACAGATACGCAGTATTTT. It is translated as CASSLALAGGTDTQYF.